Listed below are T cell receptor beta chains from one sample, sequenced in a study of control samples from healthy donors and cancer patients. Profiled with immunoSEQ multiplex PCR; TCRdb holds only in-frame clones, not every one. The table lists 150,000 to 200,000 clones, around 90% of them singletons. Sequencing used blood. These receptors came from a man in his thirties or forties in good health. The CDR3 runs from the conserved cysteine through the conserved F or W. Each record gives: CDR3 DNA, CDR3 protein, J gene, D gene, V gene. The D gene is left open where the match is weak.

DNA: TGCAGCGTGGCGGCTAAGGGTCTCCGATATCAGCCCCAGCATTTT; CDR3: CSVAAKGLRYQPQHF; J: TRBJ1-5; D: -; V: TRBV29-1
DNA: TGTGCCAGCAGTCGTGGAGGCACAGATACGCAGTATTTT; CDR3: CASSRGGTDTQYF; J: TRBJ2-3; D: -; V: TRBV28
DNA: TGCAGCGCGGACAGGGCTAGCACAGATACGCAGTATTTT; CDR3: CSADRASTDTQYF; J: TRBJ2-3; D: TRBD1; V: TRBV29-1
DNA: TGTGCCACCAGTGATTTACAGGGTAGTACCGGGGAGCTGTTTTTT; CDR3: CATSDLQGSTGELFF; J: TRBJ2-2; D: -; V: TRBV24-1
DNA: TGTGCCAGCAGTAGGACAGGCTTAGGCGCTGAAGCTTTCTTT; CDR3: CASSRTGLGAEAFF; J: TRBJ1-1; D: TRBD1; V: TRBV2
DNA: TGTGCCAGTAGTATAGTGGGGGGAGCTGGGGCCAACGTCCTGACTTTC; CDR3: CASSIVGGAGANVLTF; J: TRBJ2-6; D: -; V: TRBV19
DNA: TGTGCCAGCAGCCAAGGGACAGGGGGCAATCAGCCCCAGCATTTT; CDR3: CASSQGTGGNQPQHF; J: TRBJ1-5; D: TRBD1; V: TRBV3-1/TRBV3-2
DNA: TGTGCCAGCAGTTTAATCGCTAGCGGGAGGTTCGGCAACGAGCAGTACTTC; CDR3: CASSLIASGRFGNEQYF; J: TRBJ2-7; D: TRBD2; V: TRBV28
DNA: TGTGCCAGCAGAGAACAGGGGGCAGGCAATCAGCCCCAGCATTTT; CDR3: CASREQGAGNQPQHF; J: TRBJ1-5; D: TRBD1; V: TRBV6-6
DNA: TGTGCCATCAGTGAGTCGACCGGGACTAGCGGCGGTGAGCAGTTCTTC; CDR3: CAISESTGTSGGEQFF; J: TRBJ2-1; D: TRBD2; V: TRBV10-3
DNA: TGTGCCAGCAGTTACTCCAGTTACGAGCAGTACTTC; CDR3: CASSYSSYEQYF; J: TRBJ2-7; D: -; V: TRBV6-6
DNA: TGTGCCAGCGGGGGAGGACTAGCGGGTGAGCAGTTCTTC; CDR3: CASGGGLAGEQFF; J: TRBJ2-1; D: TRBD2; V: TRBV2
DNA: TGTGCCAGCAGCTTAGCGCAGGGAAGCTGGAAGCAGTACTTC; CDR3: CASSLAQGSWKQYF; J: TRBJ2-7; D: -; V: TRBV7-9
DNA: TGCGCCAGCAGCCAAGTGGGGGGCAGGGATACGCAGTATTTT; CDR3: CASSQVGGRDTQYF; J: TRBJ2-3; D: -; V: TRBV4-1
DNA: TGTGCCAGCTCACTTGCCGGGACAGGGCTCGACTATGGCTACACCTTC; CDR3: CASSLAGTGLDYGYTF; J: TRBJ1-2; D: TRBD1; V: TRBV18
DNA: TGTGCCAGCAGCGAACAAAACAGGAACACTGAAGCTTTCTTT; CDR3: CASSEQNRNTEAFF; J: TRBJ1-1; D: -; V: TRBV3-1/TRBV3-2
DNA: TGCGCCAGCAGCCAAGGCCTAGCGGGGGGAAGCACAGATACGCAGTATTTT; CDR3: CASSQGLAGGSTDTQYF; J: TRBJ2-3; D: TRBD2; V: TRBV4-3
DNA: TGTGCCAGCAGTGCGCTAGCGGGAGGACCGTACGAGCAGTACTTC; CDR3: CASSALAGGPYEQYF; J: TRBJ2-7; D: TRBD2; V: TRBV2
DNA: TGTGCCAGCAGCTTAGTAGGGGTCGGCTCCTACGAGCAGTACTTC; CDR3: CASSLVGVGSYEQYF; J: TRBJ2-7; D: -; V: TRBV7-2
DNA: TGTGCCAGTAGTCCCGGAGGACAGGGTAACGACGAGCAGTACTTC; CDR3: CASSPGGQGNDEQYF; J: TRBJ2-7; D: TRBD1; V: TRBV19
DNA: TGTGCCAGCAGCGTGGGGGGACAGGTGACAGATACGCAGTATTTT; CDR3: CASSVGGQVTDTQYF; J: TRBJ2-3; D: TRBD1; V: TRBV9
DNA: TGTGCCAGCCGAGTAAACCGGGACCTCTACAATGAGCAGTTCTTC; CDR3: CASRVNRDLYNEQFF; J: TRBJ2-1; D: -; V: TRBV6-6
DNA: TGTGCCAGCAGCTCGGGGGGGTACCACTACGAGCAGTACTTC; CDR3: CASSSGGYHYEQYF; J: TRBJ2-7; D: TRBD2; V: TRBV7-4
DNA: TGTGCCAGCTCACCACCGAAAACAGCCACAGATACGCAGTATTTT; CDR3: CASSPPKTATDTQYF; J: TRBJ2-3; D: -; V: TRBV18
DNA: TGCGCCAGCAGCCATAATTACGAGCAGTACTTC; CDR3: CASSHNYEQYF; J: TRBJ2-7; D: -; V: TRBV4-1
DNA: TGTGCCAGCAGTAAACGGACAGGGACTAAACCGAACACTGAAGCTTTCTTT; CDR3: CASSKRTGTKPNTEAFF; J: TRBJ1-1; D: TRBD1; V: TRBV27
DNA: TGTGCCACCAGTGATTTGATATCAGGAGAAGATACGCAGTATTTT; CDR3: CATSDLISGEDTQYF; J: TRBJ2-3; D: -; V: TRBV24-1
DNA: TGTGCCAGCAGCTTAACTAGCTCCTACAATGAGCAGTTCTTC; CDR3: CASSLTSSYNEQFF; J: TRBJ2-1; D: -; V: TRBV7-9
DNA: TGTGCCAGCACGGGCGGACAGGCGAACACTGAAGCTTTCTTT; CDR3: CASTGGQANTEAFF; J: TRBJ1-1; D: TRBD1; V: TRBV9
DNA: TGTGCCAGCAGCCTATGGGGGCTTGGGGCCAACGTCCTGACTTTC; CDR3: CASSLWGLGANVLTF; J: TRBJ2-6; D: -; V: TRBV27
DNA: TGCAGCGCCTCGTCAGGGGGCGGCAATCAGCCCCAGCATTTT; CDR3: CSASSGGGNQPQHF; J: TRBJ1-5; D: TRBD1; V: TRBV29-1
DNA: TGTGCCAGCAGCTTGGTTGTGCAGGGGGCTTCGAGAGATACGCAGTATTTT; CDR3: CASSLVVQGASRDTQYF; J: TRBJ2-3; D: TRBD1; V: TRBV5-6
DNA: TGCGCCAGCAGGGGGGTCGGGGTAGAAGAGACCCAGTACTTC; CDR3: CASRGVGVEETQYF; J: TRBJ2-5; D: -; V: TRBV5-1
DNA: TGTGCCAGCAGCCCAAGGTGGGGGTTGGACGAGCAGTACTTC; CDR3: CASSPRWGLDEQYF; J: TRBJ2-7; D: -; V: TRBV7-2
DNA: TGTGCCAGCAGCCAAGCAGGGAACTATGGCTACACCTTC; CDR3: CASSQAGNYGYTF; J: TRBJ1-2; D: -; V: TRBV4-2
DNA: TGTGCCAGCAGCTCCCGGGCCGCGAACACTGAAGCTTTCTTT; CDR3: CASSSRAANTEAFF; J: TRBJ1-1; D: -; V: TRBV7-9
DNA: TGTGCCAGCAGTTTTGAGAAGGGGTCCTACGAGCAGTACTTC; CDR3: CASSFEKGSYEQYF; J: TRBJ2-7; D: -; V: TRBV6-6
DNA: TGTGCCAGCAGCTCCACTAGCGGGGGGGACACCGGGGAGCTGTTTTTT; CDR3: CASSSTSGGDTGELFF; J: TRBJ2-2; D: TRBD2; V: TRBV7-9
DNA: TGTGCCAGCAGCTCGGAGCGGGGGGGCGAAAAGACCCAGTACTTC; CDR3: CASSSERGGEKTQYF; J: TRBJ2-5; D: TRBD2; V: TRBV7-2
DNA: TGTGCCAGCAGTTTGGAAGGCAGGGGGCGCGGGAGTGGCTACACCTTC; CDR3: CASSLEGRGRGSGYTF; J: TRBJ1-2; D: TRBD1; V: TRBV27
DNA: TGTGCCAGCAGCTCCTATCTCCGGACAGGGGGCACTGAAGCTTTCTTT; CDR3: CASSSYLRTGGTEAFF; J: TRBJ1-1; D: TRBD1; V: TRBV11-2
DNA: TGTGCCAGCTCGCACAGGTCCTACGAGCAGTACTTC; CDR3: CASSHRSYEQYF; J: TRBJ2-7; D: -; V: TRBV12-3/TRBV12-4
DNA: TGCAGTGCTAGTTTTTCGGATGAGCAGTTCTTC; CDR3: CSASFSDEQFF; J: TRBJ2-1; D: -; V: TRBV20-1
DNA: TGTGCCAGCAGTTACCGGCTCGGGGACACCATATATTTT; CDR3: CASSYRLGDTIYF; J: TRBJ1-3; D: -; V: TRBV6-6
DNA: TGTGCCAGCAGCCAACAGGGGGCCGGGGGGCTGTTTTTT; CDR3: CASSQQGAGGLFF; J: TRBJ2-2; D: TRBD1; V: TRBV7-9
DNA: TGTGCCAGCAGTCTAGCGGGGGGGCCAAACGGGGAGCAGTTCTTC; CDR3: CASSLAGGPNGEQFF; J: TRBJ2-1; D: TRBD2; V: TRBV6-2/TRBV6-3
DNA: TGTGCCAGCAGCGTGGGACAGAACACCGGGGAGCTGTTTTTT; CDR3: CASSVGQNTGELFF; J: TRBJ2-2; D: -; V: TRBV9
DNA: TGTGCCAGCAGGAGGGGCTCTAATGAAAAACTGTTTTTT; CDR3: CASRRGSNEKLFF; J: TRBJ1-4; D: -; V: TRBV27
DNA: TGTGCCAGCAGCCTCACTAGCGGGGGGAACTTATACAATGAGCAGTTCTTC; CDR3: CASSLTSGGNLYNEQFF; J: TRBJ2-1; D: TRBD2; V: TRBV11-2
DNA: TGTGCCAGCAGCCACGGCCGGGGACTACACGTGAACCTGTTTTTT; CDR3: CASSHGRGLHVNLFF; J: TRBJ1-4; D: -; V: TRBV3-1/TRBV3-2